This T cell receptor (beta chain) was identified during a study of beta chain features in type 1 diabetes. Since all of the isolated RNA was reverse transcribed, expressed TCRB transcripts were what got sequenced. The assay was immunoSEQ multiplex PCR, and TCRdb's table has in-frame clones only and misses some. Of about 350,000 clones in the sample, around 19% are singletons; the top ten hold 0.044%. The germline V and J ends were trimmed by 5 bases and 4 bases, with 17 bases remaining between them. The CDR3 runs to 15 residues. Germline values: CDR1 SGHVS, CDR2 FQNEAQ. Sequencing was carried out using naive CD4+ T cells from blood. This rearrangement joins TRBV7-8 to TRBJ1-1; TRBD1 is a possible D gene (5 bases). This TCR came from a woman aged 18-29 years in good health. CDR3 DNA sequence: TGTGCCAGCAGCCCCTGGGCAGGGCTGGGCACTGAAGCTTTCTTT. Amino acids: CASSPWAGLGTEAFF.